This T cell receptor (beta chain) was recorded in a study of CD8+ T cells in alopecia areata. Broader study findings: Normal skin's resident alphabeta T cells are also sequenced in scalp samples. Patients showed less clear TCR sequence sharing than mice, possibly partly because of HLA diversity.

As for this clone: Its cognate antigen is unknown.

Sequencing relied on a cDNA template that was reverse transcribed from extracted RNA. Assay used: immunoSEQ multiplex PCR; TCRdb lists only in-frame clones, some missing. The table includes 140,000 or so clones, roughly 60% detected once. The sequenced sample consisted of CD8+ T cells sorted from blood. This receptor was identified in a human donor in good health.

CDR3 residues: CATSSPTGTQETQYF. CDR3 nucleotide sequence: TGTGCCACCAGCTCTCCTACAGGGACCCAAGAGACCCAGTACTTC. The chain employs TRBV15 and TRBJ2-5, with D possibly matching TRBD1 (6 bases). V was clipped by 5 bases and J by 1 base, with 14 bases between them. The CDR3 consists of 15 residues. CDR1 is LNHNV and CDR2 is YYDKDF in the germline V gene (reference sequence). The entire variable domain, with the rest obtained from reference TRBV15 and TRBJ2-5, is as follows: DAMVIQNPRYQVTQFGKPVTLSCSQTLNHNVMYWYQQKSSQAPKLLFHYYDKDFNNEADTPDNFQSRRPNTSFCFLDIRSPGLGDTAMYLCATSSPTGTQETQYFGPGTRLLVL.